The rows below give T cell receptor beta chains drawn from one sample of a study of sequential checkpoint blockade in melanoma. The assay was immunoSEQ multiplex PCR, and TCRdb's table has in-frame clones only and misses some. The data contain about 17,000 clones, about 80% of them singletons. Sequenced material: CD8+ T cells sorted from blood (inferred from file names), taken from a patient given nivolumab and ipilimumab in sequence. The receptors originated from a human donor with melanoma. The CDR3 runs from the conserved cysteine through the conserved F or W. A D gene is named only where the DNA matches it firmly. The size entry is marked missing in some rows and otherwise reads once, few, many or a size class.

j_call	v_call	clone_size	cdr3_length	d_call	cdr3_nt	cdr3_aa
TRBJ2-7	TRBV10-1	.	15	TRBD1	TGCGCCAGCAGTGAGAGGCAGGGGGCTCCTTACGAGCAGTACTTC	CASSERQGAPYEQYF
TRBJ1-2	TRBV5-4	.	11	.	TGTGCCACAGATACGGGATTCGCCTACACCTTC	CATDTGFAYTF
TRBJ1-1	TRBV9	few	14	.	TGTGCCAGCAGCCGGGAGGGGGATAACACTGAAGCTTTCTTT	CASSREGDNTEAFF
TRBJ2-7	TRBV27	.	13	.	TGTGCCAGCATGGAGAGGGGGACCTACGAGCAGTACTTC	CASMERGTYEQYF
TRBJ2-7	TRBV7-2	.	13	.	TGTGCCAGCAGCTTAGGGAGGAAGTACGAGCAGTACTTC	CASSLGRKYEQYF
TRBJ1-5	TRBV28	once	14	TRBD1	TGTGCCAGCGACCAGGGACAGAGCAATCAGCCCCAGCATTTT	CASDQGQSNQPQHF
TRBJ1-2	TRBV27	.	13	.	TGTGCCAGCAGTTTAACAGGGACCTTTGGCTACACCTTC	CASSLTGTFGYTF
TRBJ2-7	TRBV28	few	17	.	TGTGCCAGCAGTTTATCCCTAAGCGGGTCTTACTCCTACGAGCAGTACTTC	CASSLSLSGSYSYEQYF
TRBJ1-2	TRBV12-1	.	14	.	TGTGCCAGCAGCCCATCGGGGGAGGACTACGGCTACACCTTC	CASSPSGEDYGYTF
TRBJ2-7	TRBV5-1	once	15	.	TGCGCCAGCAGCTTGCAGCTAGGTACGTCCTACGAGCAGTACTTC	CASSLQLGTSYEQYF
TRBJ2-7	TRBV2	.	15	.	TGTGCCAGCAGTGAAGGACACACCAGATCCTACGAGCAGTACTTC	CASSEGHTRSYEQYF
TRBJ2-7	TRBV21-1	.	16	.	TGTGCCAGCAGCAAAGCATTGATTAGCGGATCCTACGAGCAGTACTTC	CASSKALISGSYEQYF
TRBJ1-5	TRBV6-1	.	13	.	TGTGCCAGCAGTGGGCCAAGCAATCAGCCCCAGCATTTT	CASSGPSNQPQHF
TRBJ1-4	TRBV4-3	.	15	.	TGCGCCAGCAGCCTCTTCGGGGGGCTAGAGGAAAAACTGTTTTTT	CASSLFGGLEEKLFF
TRBJ1-2	TRBV4-1	.	14	TRBD1	TGCGCCAGCAGCCCGGACAGGGGCTTCTATGGCTACACCTTC	CASSPDRGFYGYTF
TRBJ1-6	TRBV9	.	14	TRBD1	TGTGCCAGCAGCGATGGGACAGGTAATTCACCCCTCCACTTT	CASSDGTGNSPLHF
TRBJ1-1	TRBV7-8	once	14	.	TGTGCCAGCTCCCCCGGGGGGCGAAACACTGAAGCTTTCTTT	CASSPGGRNTEAFF
TRBJ1-2	TRBV19	.	12	.	TGTGCCAGTAGTCCTCGGGACTATGGCTACACCTTC	CASSPRDYGYTF
TRBJ1-6	TRBV6-5	.	14	.	TGTGCCAGCAGTCCCGGGGGGTGGGGCTCACCCCTCCACTTT	CASSPGGWGSPLHF
TRBJ2-7	TRBV14	once	13	.	TGTGCCAGCAGCCACCGGGGTTCCTACGAGCAGTACTTC	CASSHRGSYEQYF
TRBJ2-7	TRBV19	once	12	TRBD2	TGTGCCAGTAGTATGGGAGGGAACGAGCAGTACTTC	CASSMGGNEQYF
TRBJ1-5	TRBV19	.	16	.	TGTGCCAGTAGTCAAGGGGTGTGGCATAGCAATCAGCCCCAGCATTTT	CASSQGVWHSNQPQHF
TRBJ2-7	TRBV9	.	14	.	TGTGCCAGCAGCGTAGGAGAGGGCTCCTACGAGCAGTACTTC	CASSVGEGSYEQYF
TRBJ2-7	TRBV6-6	.	14	.	TGTGCCAGCAGCCCCACGGGGGGCGAGTACGAGCAGTACTTC	CASSPTGGEYEQYF
TRBJ1-2	TRBV30	.	14	.	TGTGCCTGGAGTGTACGAGGGTCCAACTATGGCTACACCTTC	CAWSVRGSNYGYTF
TRBJ2-7	TRBV4-1	.	14	.	TGCGCCAGCAGCCAAGATCCAGATTTGGACGAGCAGTACTTC	CASSQDPDLDEQYF
TRBJ2-7	TRBV2	.	16	TRBD2	TGTGCCAGCAGTGAACAGACTAGCGGGAGAGTCTACGAGCAGTACTTC	CASSEQTSGRVYEQYF
TRBJ2-7	TRBV4-1	.	16	TRBD2	TGCGCCAGCAGCCAAGATCGGGCTAGCGGCTCCTACGAGCAGTACTTC	CASSQDRASGSYEQYF
TRBJ1-2	TRBV5-4	.	15	TRBD1	TGTGCCAGCAGCTTCTGGACAGGGGGGGGCTATGGCTACACCTTC	CASSFWTGGGYGYTF
TRBJ1-2	TRBV11-2	.	13	.	TGTGCCAGCAGCTTAGGGGCAAACTATGGCTACACCTTC	CASSLGANYGYTF
TRBJ2-7	TRBV27	.	12	.	TGTGCCAGCGGCCTCACCTCGTACGAGCAGTACTTC	CASGLTSYEQYF
TRBJ2-7	TRBV29-1	.	15	TRBD2	TGCAGCGTCTGGACTAGCGGGCAGAGCTCCTACGAGCAGTACTTC	CSVWTSGQSSYEQYF
TRBJ2-7	TRBV10-3	.	13	.	TGTGCCATCAGTGAGTCTCCAAACTACGAGCAGTACTTC	CAISESPNYEQYF
TRBJ1-6	TRBV4-3	.	15	.	TGCGCCAGCAGCCAAGATTTCCTTCCTAATTCACCCCTCCACTTT	CASSQDFLPNSPLHF
TRBJ1-2	TRBV9	.	14	TRBD1	TGTGCCACGGGTAAGGACAGGGGTCCCGATGGCTACACCTTC	CATGKDRGPDGYTF
TRBJ2-1	TRBV25-1	.	11	.	TGTGCCAGCAGTCAGGGCCATGAGCAGTTCTTC	CASSQGHEQFF
TRBJ1-6	TRBV27	.	16	TRBD1	TGTGCCAGCAGTTTGGGGACAGCTGTTGGGCATTCACCCCTCCACTTT	CASSLGTAVGHSPLHF
TRBJ2-7	TRBV7-9	.	13	.	TGTGCCAGCAGCCTGGACAGAACCCGTGAGCAGTACTTC	CASSLDRTREQYF
TRBJ2-7	TRBV15	once	14	TRBD1	TGTGCCACCAGCAGAGGACAGGGGGCATACGAGCAGTACTTC	CATSRGQGAYEQYF
TRBJ2-7	TRBV7-2	.	15	.	TGTGCCAGCAGCTTAGAGGCTCAGGGCTCCTACGAGCAGTACTTC	CASSLEAQGSYEQYF
TRBJ2-7	TRBV7-2	.	16	TRBD1	TGTGCCAGCAGCGATAAGGGACAGGGTTTTTCATACGAGCAGTACTTC	CASSDKGQGFSYEQYF
TRBJ1-6	TRBV5-6	.	15	TRBD1	TGTGCCAGCAGCTTCGGGACAGGGGGCAGGTCACCCCTCCACTTT	CASSFGTGGRSPLHF
TRBJ1-1	TRBV9	.	15	.	TGTGCCAGCAGCCCGAGAGGAGGCCCTTGGACTGAAGCTTTCTTT	CASSPRGGPWTEAFF
TRBJ2-7	TRBV19	.	13	TRBD1	TGTGCCAGTAAAGGGACAGGGGTTCGCGAGCAGTACTTC	CASKGTGVREQYF
TRBJ2-7	TRBV4-3	few	16	TRBD1	TGCGCCAGCAGCCAAGACTTCGGACAGGGAGGCCACGAGCAGTACTTC	CASSQDFGQGGHEQYF
TRBJ2-1	TRBV6-1	.	16	TRBD2	TGTGCCAGCAGTGAAGCTAGCGGGGGGGCCTACAATGAGCAGTTCTTC	CASSEASGGAYNEQFF
TRBJ2-7	TRBV7-2	.	14	.	TGTGCCAGCAACGCCCCGGGGCGGGGGCCTCGGCAGTACTTC	CASNAPGRGPRQYF
TRBJ2-1	TRBV7-9	.	16	TRBD2	TGTGCCAGCAGCCCTAGCGGGACCCTACTATACAATGAGCAGTTCTTC	CASSPSGTLLYNEQFF
TRBJ1-2	TRBV2	.	13	.	TGTGCCAGTAACAGGGCCAATGACTATGGCTACACCTTC	CASNRANDYGYTF
TRBJ1-3	TRBV7-9	.	17	.	TGTGCCAGCAGCCCTCAACCTGGGGAGATCTCTGGAAACACCATATATTTT	CASSPQPGEISGNTIYF
TRBJ2-7	TRBV27	few	15	TRBD1	TGTGCCAGCAGTTTCCTGGGGACAGGGGTCCACGAGCAGTACTTC	CASSFLGTGVHEQYF
TRBJ1-3	TRBV7-9	.	17	TRBD1	TGTGCCAGCAGCCAAAGAGATGGACAGGTCTCTGGAAACACCATATATTTT	CASSQRDGQVSGNTIYF
TRBJ2-7	TRBV7-9	.	14	.	TGTGCCAGCAGCCCAGACGGGTTTTGGAACGAGCAGTACTTC	CASSPDGFWNEQYF
TRBJ2-7	TRBV25-1	.	16	TRBD2	TGTGCCAGCAGTGGGAGGTCGGGGGGGGCTCGCTACGAGCAGTACTTC	CASSGRSGGARYEQYF
TRBJ2-7	TRBV19	.	13	TRBD1	TGTGCCAGCTCGACAGGGCCTACCTACGAGCAGTACTTC	CASSTGPTYEQYF
TRBJ2-7	TRBV16	.	12	.	TGTGCCAGCAGCCCGCAATGGCACGAGCAGTACTTC	CASSPQWHEQYF
TRBJ1-5	TRBV6-6	.	15	TRBD1	TGTGCCAGCAGTCAGACAGGGTATAGCAATCAGCCCCAGCATTTT	CASSQTGYSNQPQHF
TRBJ2-3	TRBV6-4	once	15	TRBD2	TGTGCCAGCAGTGCCGGGACTAGCGGGAGCGATACGCAGTATTTT	CASSAGTSGSDTQYF
TRBJ1-1	TRBV7-9	.	13	TRBD1	TGTGCCAGCAGCTGGACAGGGGAGACTGAAGCTTTCTTT	CASSWTGETEAFF